This record looks at one TCR beta chain sequence and its context. This clonotype has just a few counts. The clone's antigen remains unknown. No per-base quality is available; no much larger clone lies one base away. These data originate in a study of T-cell memory formation after mild COVID-19 (dated by TCRdb to the early 2020s). Some background on the complete study: TCR sequence clusters from the two donors were found to be largely donor specific. Longitudinal TCRalpha and TCRbeta repertoire sequencing tracked T-cell clones expanding and contracting after mild COVID-19 in a couple of donors. The cohort was made up of two young adult volunteers, one female and one male, who were previously healthy.

Ficoll-Paque density gradient centrifugation was used to isolate PBMCs. The paper's findings and limits, for the study overall: Contracting CD4+ clones were located mainly in the CM and EM memory subsets, whereas CD8+ clones were found to be enriched in EMRA. Some responding clones were detected in pre-infection memory, which suggested that pre-existing cross-reactive memory T cells had joined the SARS-CoV-2 response. Clones contracting from day 15 to 85 had balanced CD4/CD8 phenotypes, while a second wave expanding from day 15 to 37 was biased towards CD4+. The second-wave clones that peaked on day 37 were not confirmed to be SARS-CoV-2 specific. Only a couple of mild cases were covered in the study, and larger cohorts including severe cases with pre-infection samples were considered necessary.

The V end loses 8 bases and the J end loses 2 bases, and a stretch of 21 bases separates them. Looking up the germline V gene yields CDR1 SNHLY and CDR2 FYNNEI. Including the terminal cysteine and phenylalanine, the CDR3 comprises 17 residues. The entry retains the CDR3 DNA only, 51 bases that are in frame from base 1. Sequencer: Illumina NovaSeq 6000. Using 5'RACE with constant-segment primers, TCRalpha and TCRbeta cDNA libraries were constructed, with sample barcodes and unique molecular identifiers added in the process. RNA was extracted from every sample with Trizol reagent. Amplification of the libraries took two PCR steps, and the second step added a second sample barcode plus Illumina TruSeq adapters. Sequencing of libraries was performed on an Illumina NovaSeq with 2 x 150 bp paired-end reads. From the authors' description of their analysis: The reads were demultiplexed and collapsed into UMI-guided consensus sequences using migec v1.2.7. With mixcr v2.1.11, UMI consensuses were aligned to TRA and TRB V and J templates and assembled into clonotypes. Expanded or contracted clonotypes were those called significant by both edgeR and NoisET, with noise models trained on biological replicates. edgeR calls used a false discovery rate-adjusted p below 0.01 and a log2 fold-change threshold of 1. As an exploratory analysis of dynamics, max-normalized trajectories of the 1000 most abundant clonotypes were examined with PCA combined with hierarchical clustering. The CD4 or CD8 phenotype of responding clones was assigned using the separately sequenced CD4+ and CD8+ repertoires. TCRdb reprocessed the public reads (quality trimming at Q25 with fastp, clone calling with MiXCR) and kept in-frame beta chains. When rows share a CDR3 protein, they turn into one entry using the most common DNA and genes. For this entry, the V and J calls and clone size follow TCRdb and not the study's own pipeline. The sample has about 140,000 distinct CDR3 sequences on record, around 15% of them singletons. Jointly, the top ten make up about 27% of the sample.

Specimen: PBMCs or a T cell subset sorted from them (not recorded which). The receptor comes from an adult woman who had mild COVID-19 (a few samples of this study predate the infection). The sample titles of this study are shuffled in the database, so cell type and time point are left out; the donor was told from shared clones. This chain is built from TRBV2 and TRBJ2-2, and the D gene may be TRBD1, 6 bases matching. The DNA sequence is TGTGCCAGCTCCAGGACAACCGGGACACTTAACACCGGGGAGCTGTTTTTT. Its coded protein is CASSRTTGTLNTGELFF.